Following are 23 T cell receptor delta chains from one sample sequenced in a study of γδ T cells in repeated Plasmodium falciparum infection. TCRdb called clones from the multiplex PCR reads again using CATT. The sample includes over 90,000 delta-chain clones, roughly 0.98% of them seen just once. Bulk repertoires came from Vgamma9/Vdelta2+ or Vdelta2-negative gammadelta T cells flow-sorted from PBMC. Sequenced: gamma-delta T cells from blood. The receptor source for this set is a pool of human donors (malaria-infected and uninfected, not separated).

This clone was seen only a few times. TCRdb's protein for this DNA is that of a much larger clone and differs from the translation at residue 16, likely a read error; the protein shown is the DNA translation. This chain uses TRDV1 with TRDJ1, with D hard to call. TCRdb does not report a J gene; here it was assigned by matching the DNA to germline references. This CDR3 is 19 amino acids long. Germline CDR1 reads TSWWSYY; CDR2 reads QGS. The CDR3 spells CALGELGKWWASRDDRLIF. CDR3 nucleotides: TGTGCTCTTGGGGAACTGGGAAAATGGTGGGCCTCCCGGGACGATAGACTCATCTTT.

Concerning this clone itself: TCRdb's entry gives the protein of a much larger clone, which mismatches this DNA's translation at residue 11, likely from a read error; the protein reported here is translated from the DNA. This rearrangement joins TRDV2 to TRDJ1; TRDD3 agrees at 7 bases. The J gene was missing in TCRdb and was found by matching the end of the DNA to germline. The germline V gene has CDR1 GEAIGNYY and CDR2 EKD. The CDR3 runs to 18 residues. Germline trimming cut 0 bases from V and 6 bases from J; bases unmatched to any gene: 18. The CDR3 DNA is TGTGCCTGTGACACCGTGGGAGAGGATACGGTGACTCGGTATAAACTCATCTTT. Protein: CACDTVGEDTVTRYKLIF.

Notes on this clone: Only one base separates this from a far larger clonotype, so it likely reflects a read error. Additional DNA sequences in this sample encode the identical CDR3. J is TRDJ1 and V is TRDV1; TRDD3 aligns across 9 bases. Assignment of the J gene here rests on matching the DNA to germline, because TCRdb gives none. After removal of 3 bases from V and 5 bases from J, the junction contained 25 bases not matched to a gene. This CDR3 is built from 21 residues. Germline V CDR1 and CDR2: TSWWSYY, QGS. DNA for the CDR3: TGTGCTCTTGGGGAGCTCATCCCTTTGGGACGCTGTACTGGGGGACCAGATAAACTCATCTTT. Residues: CALGELIPLGRCTGGPDKLIF.

This clone was seen ten or more times. One end of the junction varies from germline; a read error may be responsible. The genes are TRDV1 and TRDJ1; 7 bases agree with TRDD3. Germline-derived CDR1 and CDR2 are TSWWSYY and QGS. The CDR3 runs 18 residues. CDR3: CALREFPPSTGDTDKLIF. The CDR3 nucleotides read TGTGCTCTTAGGGAATTTCCTCCCTCGACTGGGGACACCGATAAACTCATCTTT.

This clone occurred many times. The CDR3 nucleotides are TGTGCTCTTGGGGTCCCACTCCATTTTGATAAACTCATCTTT. It codes for CALGVPLHFDKLIF. The rearrangement joins TRDV1 to TRDJ1; D uncertain. Germline CDR1 is TSWWSYY and CDR2 is QGS. This CDR3 has 14 amino acids. V shed 4 bases and J shed 5 bases, with 14 bases lying between them.

This clone turned up a few times. A far larger clone is one base from this, pointing to a likely read error. In the same sample, other DNA sequences code for this CDR3. The V gene is TRDV1, the J gene TRDJ1, with D maybe TRDD2 (5 bases). This CDR3 is 25 amino acids long. Trimming shortened V by 1 base and J by 0 bases, and 39 bases separated the two germline ends. Germline V lookup: CDR1 TSWWSYY, CDR2 QGS. The CDR3 DNA reads as TGTGCTCTTGGGGAACCCCGGAAACCCTACCCTTTACTCCGCGCCACCATTAGGAACACCGATAAACTCATCTTT. It codes for CALGEPRKPYPLLRATIRNTDKLIF.

For this clone: TCRdb shows a much larger clone's protein in place of this DNA's translation, and the two differ at residue 12, likely through a read error; the protein shown is translated from the DNA. This rearrangement joins TRDV1 to TRDJ1, with no clear D. The J gene was missing in TCRdb and was found by matching the end of the DNA to germline. Germline V lookup: CDR1 TSWWSYY, CDR2 QGS. V lost 9 bases and J lost 3, with 26 bases in between. CDR3 length: 17 amino acids. CDR3 sequence: CALRWVSTKKYADKLIF. The CDR3 bases are TGTGCTCTCCGGTGGGTGTCCACGAAAAAGTACGCCGATAAACTCATCTTT.

This clone was observed a handful of times. This DNA translates differently at residue 7 from the TCRdb protein, which is that of a much larger clone; a read error is likely, and the protein shown is the DNA's own translation. The chain's CDR3 is CALGERNTRGIPPTDKLIF. Written as DNA, the CDR3 is TGTGCTCTTGGGGAAAGGAACACTAGGGGGATACCGCCCACCGATAAACTCATCTTT. The J gene is TRDJ1, the V gene TRDV1, with 9 positions matching TRDD3. The CDR3 is 19 residues long. V dropped 2 bases and J dropped 1; count of bases not matched to a gene: 14. The V gene's germline CDR1 is TSWWSYY and CDR2 QGS.

This clone was counted ten times or more. The TCRdb protein comes from a much larger clone and disagrees with this DNA's translation at residue 7, likely due to a read error; the protein given here is derived from the DNA. The gene calls are TRDV1 and TRDJ1; D remains unclear. There are 17 residues in the CDR3. Trimming removed 2 bases from V and 0 bases from J, with 16 bases in between. Germline-derived CDR1 and CDR2 are TSWWSYY and QGS. DNA for the CDR3: TGTGCTCTTGGGGAAGGTCTCCTCCAGACCTACACCGATAAACTCATCTTT. This translates into CALGEGLLQTYTDKLIF.

As concerns this clone: It differs at one base from a far larger clone, so likely a read error. This sample also contains other DNA sequences that code for the same CDR3. V and J are TRDV1 and TRDJ1; 13 bases line up with TRDD3. The CDR3 spans 23 residues. V gave up 5 bases and J gave up 3 bases; unmatched junction bases: 27. Germline CDR1 and CDR2: TSWWSYY and QGS. CDR3 residues: CALGFPAFLGPVTGGYASDKLIF. For the CDR3, the DNA is TGTGCTCTTGGGTTCCCGGCCTTCTTAGGGCCCGTTACTGGGGGATACGCGTCCGATAAACTCATCTTT.

This clone was observed a handful of times. Translating this DNA gives a protein that differs at residue 13 from the TCRdb one, which belongs to a much larger clone; a read error is likely, and the protein shown is this translation. The chain links TRDV1 to TRDJ1, with 10 bases aligning to TRDD3. TCRdb is silent on the J gene; assignment here came from matching the DNA to germline. The CDR3 sequence is 26 residues long. V shed 2 bases and J 0 bases; nucleotides not matched to a gene: 33. Looked up from germline, CDR1 is TSWWSYY and CDR2 is QGS. CDR3 coding DNA: TGTGCTCTTGGGGAATTAGGGCCTCCTACGATTAGCCGGGGGATACGGGGGCCTTCTTACACCGATAAACTCATCTTT. This gives the protein CALGELGPPTISRGIRGPSYTDKLIF.

This clone has a handful of counts. Translating this DNA gives a protein that differs at residue 17 from the TCRdb one, which belongs to a much larger clone; a read error is likely, and the protein shown is this translation. This rearrangement joins TRDV1 to TRDJ1; 13 bases are shared with TRDD3. Here the J gene came from matching the DNA to germline, since TCRdb omits it. Per germline, CDR1 TSWWSYY and CDR2 QGS. Trimming removed 2 bases from V and 1 base from J; junction bases left unmatched: 22. This CDR3 region has 23 residues. The CDR3 nucleotides read TGTGCTCTTGGGGAAAACCCCTCCCACGTACTGGGGGATACGCCAGTGTGCACCGATAAACTCATCTTT. It codes for CALGENPSHVLGDTPVCTDKLIF.

This clone was seen many times. This DNA's translation differs at residue 11 from TCRdb's protein, which comes from a much larger clone; a read error is likely, and the protein shown is translated from the DNA. This chain connects TRDV2 to TRDJ1; D unresolved. TCRdb lists no J gene, so it was determined here by aligning the DNA to germline. The V gene's germline CDR1 is GEAIGNYY and CDR2 EKD. V was pared by 0 bases and J by 2 bases, with 24 bases between. The CDR3 has 19 residues. CDR3 loop: CACDTEFGGVSKRTDKLIF. In DNA form, the CDR3 reads TGTGCCTGTGACACCGAATTTGGCGGGGTCAGCAAGAGGACCGATAAACTCATCTTT.

Concerning this clone: A far larger clone is only one base removed, so a read error is likely. This same CDR3 is encoded by further DNA sequences in the sample. This chain connects TRDV2 to TRDJ1, with TRDD3 identical over 12 bases. Here the J gene was assigned by germline matching of the DNA, as TCRdb has none. This CDR3 spans 19 amino acids. With 0 bases clipped from V and 0 bases from J, the junction kept 10 bases outside the gene matches. Germline CDR1 GEAIGNYY, CDR2 EKD. CDR3 DNA: TGTGCCTGTGACACCGGTATCTGGGGGATACGCGGGTACACCGATAAACTCATCTTT. This sequence encodes CACDTGIWGIRGYTDKLIF.

This clone was seen only a few times. TCRdb assigns this DNA the protein of a much larger clone, which departs from its translation at residue 12; this likely reflects a read error, and the protein shown comes from translating the DNA. The gene calls are TRDV1 and TRDJ1; no firm D call. Since TCRdb gives no J gene, matching the DNA to germline was used here to assign it. The CDR3 is 15 residues long. In germline, CDR1 is TSWWSYY, CDR2 QGS. CDR3 in amino acids: CALGELRRYTDRLIF. The CDR3 DNA reads as TGTGCTCTTGGGGAACTACGACGTTACACCGATAGACTCATCTTT.

This clone was detected many times. A much larger clone is a single base away; this may be a read error. Different DNA sequences within this sample yield the same CDR3. The rearrangement uses TRDV1 and TRDJ3, with TRDD2 as a possible D gene (5 bases). The J gene, not given by TCRdb, was assigned here from a germline match of the nucleotide sequence. Trimming took off 3 bases at V and 1 base at J, with 22 bases between the two ends. The germline V gene encodes CDR1 TSWWSYY and CDR2 QGS. The CDR3 consists of 21 residues. In DNA, the CDR3 is TGTGCTCTTGGGGAGCAAAACCACTTTCCTGAGGAATCCTGGGACACCCGACAGATGTTTTTC. Amino acids: CALGEQNHFPEESWDTRQMFF.

This clone has a handful of counts. It is likely a read error: a sequence one base away is far more abundant. The sample has other DNA sequences that encode this CDR3 too. The chain recombines TRDV1 with TRDJ1, with 9 bases fitting TRDD3. The J gene was not available in TCRdb and was assigned here by matching the DNA to germline segments. This CDR3 is built from 18 residues. V lost 5 bases and J lost 0; bases outside the gene matches: 13. CDR1 is TSWWSYY and CDR2 is QGS in the germline V gene. CDR3 nucleotide sequence: TGTGCTCTTGGGTTCTATGAATCTGGGGGATTGTACACCGATAAACTCATCTTT. Residues: CALGFYESGGLYTDKLIF.

In the case of this clone: TCRdb assigns this DNA the protein of a much larger clone, which departs from its translation at residue 14; this likely reflects a read error, and the protein shown comes from translating the DNA. J gene calling gave no result, while the V gene is TRDV2; whether TRDD3, the table's D call, matches the DNA was not checked. The CDR3 spans 16 residues. The germline V gene has CDR1 GEAIGNYY and CDR2 EKD. The CDR3 region has the DNA TGTGCCTGTGATGGTACTGGGGGACGTAACTACGATAAACACATCTTT. Translated: CACDGTGGRNYDKHIF.

This clone was detected a few times. With a far larger clone one base away, a read error is the likely cause. Other DNA sequences in this sample translate to the same CDR3. V is TRDV1 and J is TRDJ2, with TRDD2 matching over 9 bases. TCRdb offers no J gene call, so here the DNA was matched to germline to obtain one. CDR1 and CDR2 (germline): TSWWSYY, QGS. The CDR3 is 22 residues long. V shed 1 base, J shed 6 bases, and the junction held 24 bases outside the gene matches. The chain's CDR3 is CALGEPPSYPGEGDPRSAQLFF. In nucleotides, the CDR3 is TGTGCTCTTGGGGAACCTCCTTCCTACCCCGGGGAGGGGGATCCCAGGTCAGCACAACTCTTCTTT.

In the case of this clone: The protein that TCRdb holds for this DNA derives from a much larger clone and differs from the translated DNA at residue 6, which likely indicates a read error; the protein shown here is translated from the DNA. The gene calls are TRDV1 and TRDJ1, with 9 bases identical to TRDD3. TCRdb carries no J gene annotation; the J gene was assigned here by matching the DNA with germline. The CDR3 has 23 residues. After removal of 2 bases from V and 0 bases from J, the junction contained 25 bases not matched to a gene. Germline V CDR1 and CDR2: TSWWSYY, QGS. The CDR3 DNA reads TGTGCTCTTGGGGAATTCAGCCTTCCCGAGTACTGGGGGAGGGGTTGGGACACCGATAAACTCATCTTT. Translating it yields CALGEFSLPEYWGRGWDTDKLIF.

As concerns this clone: This likely reflects a read error, since a far larger clone is one base away. Other nucleotide sequences in the sample specify the same CDR3. The V gene was identified as TRDV2, while no J gene was called; the D call of TRDD3 is as the table states it, not checked on the DNA. The CDR3 extends over 15 amino acids. CDR1 GEAIGNYY and CDR2 EKD come from the germline V gene. CDR3 in DNA: TGTGCCTGCGACACCGGAGGTGGGGGATACTCTGGTCTCATCTTT. Protein: CACDTGGGGYSGLIF.

In regard to this clone: Since a far larger clone is one base different, this is likely a read error. This CDR3 is also generated by other DNA sequences in the sample. The chain is built from TRDV1 and TRDJ1; 12 bases agree with TRDD3. The J gene, left out of TCRdb, was set here by checking the DNA against germline. The CDR3 runs 22 residues. From germline, CDR1 is TSWWSYY and CDR2 QGS. The CDR3 nucleotides read TGTGCTCTTGGGGAAATTTCTACGTCCTACTGGGGGATACCACCGTACACCGACAAACTCATCTTT. Its protein product is CALGEISTSYWGIPPYTDKLIF.

Concerning this clone itself: Since a far larger clone is one base different, this is likely a read error. Within the sample, other DNA sequences also encode this same CDR3. The chain couples TRDV2 to TRDJ1; 13 nucleotides line up with TRDD3. TCRdb does not report a J gene; here it was assigned by matching the DNA to germline references. Germline V CDR1 and CDR2: GEAIGNYY, EKD. This CDR3 contains 19 residues. DNA for the CDR3: TGTGCCTGTGACACCTTAGTACTGGGGGATACGGGACACACCGACAAACTCATCTTT. Translating gives CACDTLVLGDTGHTDKLIF.